Each of the 31 T cell receptor beta chains below was sequenced from the same sample in a study of blood T cell repertoires in COVID-19. The table came from immunoSEQ multiplex PCR; TCRdb's copy has only in-frame clones and leaves some out. Of 130,000 or so clones in the sample, approximately 83% were seen once. Material for sequencing was peripheral blood. The receptors originated from a woman in her 70s with acute or convalescent COVID-19.

A single count supports this clone. Other DNA sequences in this specimen translate into the identical CDR3. The chain recombines TRBV5-6 with TRBJ1-6; perhaps TRBD1 as D (5 bases). The V gene lost 4 bases and the J gene lost 10 bases, with 18 bases spanning the gap. This CDR3 has 15 residues. Germline CDR1 SGHDT, CDR2 YYEEEE. The CDR3 nucleotides read TGTGCCAGCAGCCCGAGGGACCGCGGGAGGTCACCCCTCCACTTT. This translates into CASSPRDRGRSPLHF.

This clone was recorded once. The DNA for the CDR3 is TGTGCCAGCAGCACCACCGGAGGGGGCGAGACCCAGCATTTT. This translates into CASSTTGGGETQHF. The gene calls are TRBV9 and TRBJ1-5; 7 bases are shared with TRBD1. V gave up 4 bases and J gave up 11 bases; unmatched junction bases: 12. Per the germline V gene, CDR1 is SGDLS and CDR2 is YYNGEE. The CDR3 has 14 residues. Supplemented by reference TRBV9 and TRBJ1-5, the full variable domain reads DSGVTQTPKHLITATGQRVTLRCSPRSGDLSVYWYQQSLDQGLQFLIQYYNGEERAKGNILERFSAQQFPDLHSELNLSSLELGDSALYFCASSTTGGGETQHFGDGTRLSIL.

The V and J genes are TRBV5-6 and TRBJ1-4; 8 nucleotides line up with TRBD1. Germline-derived CDR1 and CDR2 are SGHDT and YYEEEE. The CDR3 extends over 14 amino acids. V lost 4 bases to trimming and J lost 8 bases; unmatched junction nucleotides: 7. The CDR3 DNA sequence: TGTGCCAGCAGCACGACAGGGGAAGGGGAAAAACTGTTTTTT. Protein: CASSTTGEGEKLFF.

The V and J genes are TRBV11-1 and TRBJ1-1; D remains unclear. CDR1 is SGHAT, CDR2 FQDESV, per germline (reference sequence). The germline V and J ends were trimmed by 3 bases and 2 bases, with 4 bases remaining between them. The CDR3 has 12 amino acids. The CDR3 DNA is TGTGCCAGCAGCTTCCAAAACACTGAAGCTTTCTTT. This translates into CASSFQNTEAFF.

The CDR3 sequence: CASSIQGQMNTEAFF. CDR3 nucleotides: TGTGCCAGTAGTATCCAAGGACAGATGAACACTGAAGCTTTCTTT. The chain uses TRBV19 and TRBJ1-1; D might be TRBD1 (6 bases). The germline V gene encodes CDR1 LNHDA and CDR2 SQIVND (reference sequence). CDR3 length: 15 residues. V was cut by 3 bases and J by 0 bases, with 11 bases left in between.

The sample holds one count of this clone. This chain connects TRBV6-5 to TRBJ1-1; D is undetermined. V was trimmed by 0 bases and J by 2 bases, leaving 7 bases between them. In germline, CDR1 is MNHEY, CDR2 SVGAGI. The CDR3 consists of 14 residues. The CDR3 region has the DNA TGTGCCAGCAGTTACTCTGCCAGAAACACTGAAGCTTTCTTT. It specifies CASSYSARNTEAFF.

This clone was found a few times. The chain joins TRBV6-5 to TRBJ1-2, with 9 bases matching TRBD1. The CDR3 has 12 amino acids. Trimming cost V 5 bases and J 9 bases; bases outside gene matches: 4. Germline V lookup: CDR1 MNHEY, CDR2 SVGAGI. The CDR3 spells CASSTDRGRYTF. DNA for the CDR3: TGTGCCAGCAGTACGGACAGGGGCCGCTACACCTTC.

The gene calls are TRBV27 and TRBJ2-1, with D perhaps matching TRBD2 (5 bases). The CDR3 totals 14 residues. Germline CDR1 and CDR2: MNHEY and SMNVEV (reference sequence). V gave up 5 bases and J gave up 0 bases, with 8 bases separating them. The CDR3 DNA reads TGTGCCAGCAGTCGAGGGCGCTCCTACAATGAGCAGTTCTTC. Its protein is CASSRGRSYNEQFF.

The chain recombines TRBV10-3 with TRBJ2-1; D uncertain. The V gene's germline CDR1 is ENHRY and CDR2 SYGVKD. V lost 7 bases and J lost 6, with 13 bases in between. This CDR3 spans 13 amino acids. CDR3 protein: CAIKPLPRNEQFF. The CDR3 bases are TGTGCCATCAAGCCTCTCCCCCGCAATGAGCAGTTCTTC.

The chain joins TRBV12-3 or TRBV12-4 to TRBJ1-4; D remains unclear. This CDR3 has 12 amino acids. V was pared by 7 bases and J by 8 bases, with 11 bases between. The CDR3 bases are TGTGCCAGCAAGGCGTCGGGGGAAAAACTGTTTTTT. Its protein product is CASKASGEKLFF.

V is TRBV6-2 or TRBV6-3 and J is TRBJ1-2, with D perhaps TRBD1 (6 bases). Germline CDR1 reads MNHEY; CDR2 reads SVGEGT. This CDR3 has 13 amino acids. With 6 bases removed from V and 3 bases from J, the gap between germline ends came to 11 bases. The CDR3 DNA is TGTGCCAGCAGCCCGACAGGTGACTATGGCTACACCTTC. It yields the protein CASSPTGDYGYTF.

V usage is TRBV12-3 or TRBV12-4 and J usage is TRBJ2-7; 7 bases are shared with TRBD2. V lost 3 bases and J lost 2; bases outside the gene matches: 1. The CDR3 is made up of 13 amino acids. CDR3 DNA: TGTGCCAGCAGTTTGGGGACTACCTACGAGCAGTACTTC. Its translation is CASSLGTTYEQYF.

The chain is built from TRBV7-9 and TRBJ1-6; TRBD1 is a possible D gene (5 bases). Trimming pared 5 bases from V and 4 bases from J, leaving 12 bases between. There are 15 residues in the CDR3. Germline CDR1 and CDR2: SEHNR and FQNEAQ (reference sequence). This chain's CDR3 is CASSLSGGYNSPLHF. In nucleotides, the CDR3 is TGTGCCAGCAGCCTCAGTGGGGGGTATAATTCACCCCTCCACTTT. Together with reference TRBV7-9 and TRBJ1-6, the CDR3 gives the full variable domain: DTGVSQNPRHKITKRGQNVTFRCDPISEHNRLYWYRQTLGQGPEFLTYFQNEAQLEKSRLLSDRFSAERPKGSFSTLEIQRTEQGDSAMYLCASSLSGGYNSPLHFGNGTRLTVT.

The chain combines TRBV7-2 with TRBJ2-3, with TRBD2 matching over 7 bases. CDR1 is SGHTA and CDR2 is FQGNSA in the germline V gene. The CDR3 sequence is 12 residues long. The V segment lost 5 bases and the J segment 6 bases; nucleotides outside the gene matches: 2. CDR3 residues: CASSPRGDTQYF. In DNA, the CDR3 is TGTGCCAGCAGCCCGCGGGGGGATACGCAGTATTTT.

This chain joins TRBV15 and TRBJ1-3; D gene ambiguous. Trimming removed 4 bases from V and 4 bases from J, with 8 bases in between. Looked up from germline, CDR1 is LNHNV and CDR2 is YYDKDF (reference sequence). CDR3 length: 13 residues. The CDR3 spells CATSTIRGNTIYF. CDR3 coding DNA: TGTGCCACCAGCACAATCAGGGGAAACACCATATATTTT.

Worth noting for this clone: Other DNA sequences in the sample encode the same CDR3. The CDR3 nucleotides are TGTGCCAGTAGTAGTATCCTACAGGTCCTAAACACTGAAGCTTTCTTT. This translates into CASSSILQVLNTEAFF. The chain recombines TRBV19 with TRBJ1-1, with D tentatively TRBD1 (5 bases). The germline V gene encodes CDR1 LNHDA and CDR2 SQIVND (reference sequence). CDR3 size: 16 residues. The V end was cut by 4 bases, the J end by 2 bases, with 17 bases between. Full variable domain (outside the CDR3, taken from reference TRBV19 and TRBJ1-1): DGGITQSPKYLFRKEGQNVTLSCEQNLNHDAMYWYRQDPGQGLRLIYYSQIVNDFQKGDIAEGYSVSREKKESFPLTVTSAQKNPTAFYLCASSSILQVLNTEAFFGQGTRLTVV.

Details on this clone: Germline is not matched at one junction end, which may reflect a read error. This chain connects TRBV10-3 to TRBJ1-1; 12 nucleotides agree with TRBD1. This CDR3 contains 13 residues. Germline V gene lookup returns CDR1 ENHRY and CDR2 SYGVKD. This chain's CDR3 is CAISESGTGGCRF. CDR3 DNA sequence: TGTGCCATCAGTGAGTCAGGGACAGGGGGCTGCCGCTTT.

CDR3 DNA sequence: TGTGCCACACCCCAAGACAGGGGGCGCTGGGGTGAGCAGTTCTTC. It codes for CATPQDRGRWGEQFF. V gene TRBV24-1 combines with J gene TRBJ2-1; 10 bases match TRBD1. Germline V gene lookup returns CDR1 KGHDR and CDR2 SFDVKD. V gave up 10 bases and J gave up 9 bases; unmatched junction bases: 14. The CDR3 extends over 15 amino acids.

The V call is TRBV13, the J call TRBJ1-1; no reliable D call. The CDR3 consists of 13 residues. Germline CDR1 is PRHDT and CDR2 is FYEKMQ (reference sequence). With 2 bases removed from V and 1 base from J, the gap between germline ends came to 5 bases. CDR3 amino acids: CASSLMRNTEAFF. The CDR3 DNA reads TGTGCCAGCAGCTTAATGAGGAACACTGAAGCTTTCTTT.

The CDR3 region is CASSNPGQGLNQPQHF. CDR3 coding DNA: TGTGCCAGTAGTAACCCGGGACAGGGTTTGAATCAGCCCCAGCATTTT. The chain joins TRBV19 to TRBJ1-5; 9 bases line up with TRBD1. The CDR3 runs 16 residues. Losses at the gene ends were 4 bases for V and 4 bases for J; bases not matched to a gene: 8. Germline values: CDR1 LNHDA, CDR2 SQIVND (reference sequence).

This clone was picked up one time. The chain couples TRBV4-3 to TRBJ1-2; possibly TRBD1 for D (5 bases). V was cut by 0 bases and J by 7 bases, with 9 bases left in between. CDR1 is LGHNA and CDR2 is YSLEER in the germline V gene. The length of the CDR3 is 13 residues. CDR3 bases: TGCGCCAGCAGCCAAGATCCAGGGTCTGGCTACACCTTC. Its protein is CASSQDPGSGYTF.

The genes are TRBV3-1 (or the pseudogene TRBV3-2) and TRBJ1-2, with 7 bases aligning to TRBD1. From germline, CDR1 is LGHDT and CDR2 YNNKEL (reference sequence). Trimming cost V 4 bases and J 8 bases; bases outside gene matches: 7. This CDR3 contains 13 residues. In nucleotides, the CDR3 is TGTGCCAGCAGCCCAAGGGGGCCTCGGGGCTACACCTTC. Translating gives CASSPRGPRGYTF.

The rearrangement joins TRBV5-1 to TRBJ2-1; TRBD2 agrees at 8 bases. The germline gives CDR1 SGHRS, CDR2 YFSETQ. Trimming at V came to 7 bases and at J to 0 bases, leaving 9 bases not matched to a gene. The CDR3 totals 16 residues. The CDR3 loop is CASALAGWGSYNEQFF. CDR3 DNA sequence: TGCGCCAGCGCCCTAGCGGGTTGGGGCTCCTACAATGAGCAGTTCTTC.

The chain is built from TRBV27 and TRBJ1-1; D gene ambiguous. CDR1 and CDR2 from the germline V gene are MNHEY and SMNVEV (reference sequence). V was trimmed by 6 bases and J by 5 bases, leaving 10 bases between them. The CDR3 spans 12 residues. The DNA of the CDR3 is TGTGCCAGCAGGAGGATCGGGACTGAAGCTTTCTTT. Encoded protein: CASRRIGTEAFF.

The genes are TRBV19 and TRBJ2-5; no clear D gene. The V end was cut by 4 bases, the J end by 4 bases, with 7 bases between. The CDR3 totals 12 residues. Germline assignment: CDR1 LNHDA and CDR2 SQIVND (reference sequence). CDR3 bases: TGTGCCAGTAGTACAGGCCTAGAGACCCAGTACTTC. Encoded protein: CASSTGLETQYF. Full variable domain (remainder filled in from reference TRBV19 and TRBJ2-5): DGGITQSPKYLFRKEGQNVTLSCEQNLNHDAMYWYRQDPGQGLRLIYYSQIVNDFQKGDIAEGYSVSREKKESFPLTVTSAQKNPTAFYLCASSTGLETQYFGPGTRLLVL.

J is TRBJ2-7 and V is TRBV11-3, with D perhaps TRBD1 (5 bases). Between the trimmed V and J ends, which lost 3 bases and 6 bases, there was a span of 15 bases. Per germline, CDR1 SGHNT and CDR2 YENEEA. The CDR3 length is 14 residues. Here the CDR3 reads CASSFSSTQGEQYF. The CDR3 nucleotides read TGTGCCAGCAGCTTCTCCTCCACCCAGGGCGAGCAGTACTTC.

The CDR3, as DNA: TGCGCCAGCAGCTTGGCCATTCGCGCGGGGGCCGAGACCCAGTACTTC. It codes for CASSLAIRAGAETQYF. The rearrangement joins TRBV5-1 to TRBJ2-5; perhaps TRBD2 as D (7 bases). The CDR3 has 16 amino acids. The germline V and J ends were trimmed by 0 bases and 5 bases, with 17 bases remaining between them. Germline V gene lookup returns CDR1 SGHRS and CDR2 YFSETQ.

The chain has TRBV4-2 and TRBJ1-4; TRBD1 aligns across 7 bases. V lost 0 bases to trimming and J lost 3 bases; unmatched junction nucleotides: 1. CDR1 is LGHNA and CDR2 is YNFKEQ in the germline V gene. The CDR3 totals 15 residues. The DNA for the CDR3 is TGTGCCAGCAGCCAAGATGACAGGGCTAATGAAAAACTGTTTTTT. Residues: CASSQDDRANEKLFF.

The rearrangement links TRBV11-3 to TRBJ2-3, with a possible D match to TRBD1 (6 bases). The germline V and J ends were trimmed by 3 bases and 5 bases, with 9 bases remaining between them. Germline V CDR1 and CDR2: SGHNT, YENEEA. This CDR3 is built from 13 residues. CDR3 sequence: CASSLGARDTQYF. In nucleotides, the CDR3 is TGTGCCAGCAGCTTGGGGGCAAGAGATACGCAGTATTTT.

V gene TRBV5-1 combines with J gene TRBJ1-6; 7 nucleotides match TRBD1. V was clipped by 0 bases and J by 7 bases; unmatched bases: 7. The germline V gene has CDR1 SGHRS and CDR2 YFSETQ. The CDR3 is 16 residues long. Here the CDR3 DNA reads TGCGCCAGCAGCTTGGGACAGGGTTCGTCGAATTCACCCCTCCACTTT. Amino acids: CASSLGQGSSNSPLHF. The full variable domain, in which reference TRBV5-1 and TRBJ1-6 provide the parts outside the CDR3, is KAGVTQTPRYLIKTRGQQVTLSCSPISGHRSVSWYQQTPGQGLQFLFEYFSETQRNKGNFPGRFSGRQFSNSRSEMNVSTLELGDSALYLCASSLGQGSSNSPLHFGNGTRLTVT.

This clone occurred a few times. The CDR3 DNA is TGTGCCAGCAGTGAAGGCTCGGTGTCTGGAAACACCATATATTTT. Translated: CASSEGSVSGNTIYF. The chain combines TRBV6-1 with TRBJ1-3; D gene uncertain. The CDR3 runs 15 residues. The germline V and J ends were trimmed by 1 base and 1 base, with 8 bases remaining between them. Germline CDR1 reads MNHNS; CDR2 reads SASEGT.